This T cell receptor beta chain was observed in a study of blood T cells in healthy people across ages. Across the study: Template switching recovered approximately one barcoded beta molecule for every two T cells. Study-wide points: Strongly correlated with naive T cell percentage was TCR beta diversity.

Each donor's blood draw was roughly 9.8 milliliters of peripheral blood. Germline CDR1 is SGHRS and CDR2 is YFSETQ. The CDR3 extends over 15 amino acids. Germline trimming cut 0 bases from V and 13 bases from J; bases unmatched to any gene: 12. Using a J-beta primer mix together with a sample-barcoded 5' primer, a second PCR was run for about 7 to 12 cycles. A template-switch adaptor containing 12 random nucleotides labeled each cDNA molecule. Via MiXCR, TCRdb re-called the 5' RACE reads, giving one row per CDR3 protein. The sample has roughly 1.6 million distinct CDR3 sequences, roughly a third seen once. This clonotype has just one count. Its antigen remains unknown.

The V and J genes are TRBV5-1 and TRBJ2-1; 8 bases agree with TRBD2. The sequenced material came from blood. This receptor was obtained from a woman aged 25 to 39 in good health. CDR3 sequence: CASSLDVSGTKEQFF. For the CDR3, the DNA is TGCGCCAGCAGCTTGGATGTTAGCGGGACAAAGGAACAGTTCTTC.